This TCR beta chain was found in a study of monozygotic twins with inflammatory bowel disease. Overall study findings and caveats: Twins classed as concordant or discordant showed no difference in repertoire similarity, possibly from limited power. IBD patients share fewer clonotypes with other people than healthy twins do, especially with disease activity.

The unique tags termed UMIs, each holding a 6-nucleotide sample barcode, were added by means of template switching. TCRalpha and TCRbeta cDNA was put through two nested PCRs of approximately 17 and 9 cycles. Reanalyzing the 5' RACE reads, TCRdb keeps one entry per CDR3 protein, without DNA. This sample contains more than 350,000 distinct CDR3 sequences. There are 12 residues in the CDR3. Germline loops: CDR1 MRHNA, CDR2 SNTAGT. In the case of this clonotype: Its matching antigen is unknown.

The sequenced sample was blood. The genes are TRBV6-4 and TRBJ2-1. The sequence was obtained from a human donor with ulcerative colitis or Crohn's disease, or a healthy co-twin of an affected twin (not recorded which). This chain's CDR3 is CASSDTWGEQFF.